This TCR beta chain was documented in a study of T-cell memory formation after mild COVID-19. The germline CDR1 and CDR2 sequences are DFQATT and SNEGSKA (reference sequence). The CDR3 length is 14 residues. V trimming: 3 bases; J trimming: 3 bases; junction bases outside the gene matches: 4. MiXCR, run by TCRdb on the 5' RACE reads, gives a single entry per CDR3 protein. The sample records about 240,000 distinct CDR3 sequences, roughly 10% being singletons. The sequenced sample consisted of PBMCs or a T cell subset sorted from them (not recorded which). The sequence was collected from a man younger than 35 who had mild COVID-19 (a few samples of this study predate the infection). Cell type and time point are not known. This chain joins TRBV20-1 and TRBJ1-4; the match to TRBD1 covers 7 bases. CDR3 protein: CSARRGRANEKLFF. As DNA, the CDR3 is TGCAGTGCTAGGAGGGGGCGGGCTAATGAAAAACTGTTTTTT.